The T cell receptor beta chain under discussion was sequenced for a study of blood T cell repertoires in COVID-19 (dated by TCRdb to about 2020). About the investigation overall: The collaborator samples originated in the United States, Italy and Spain and spanned the acute and convalescent phases of COVID-19. The repertoires were released in a freely available public database meant as a resource for research on the immune response to SARS-CoV-2. Nearly every sample came with metadata listing a de-identified subject ID, COVID-19 status, age in years and sex. Where available, HLA class I and class II types were obtained from metadata supplied by the sample provider rather than from assay-based typing. Deeply sampled blood TCRbeta repertoires from subjects exposed to, actively infected with, or recovered from COVID-19 were included in the dataset. The samples were drawn from two sources: the first 160 participants of the ongoing ImmuneRACE study, and fewer than 1,500 subjects contributed by 6 global collaborators. The material from the prospective study consisted of cDNA or gDNA derived from T cells, B-cell-depleted T cells, or PBMCs.

Only a few counts were recorded for this clone. The specificity of this receptor is unknown. Base qualities are not at hand, and no much larger clone is one base apart. The CDR3 runs 11 amino acids, cysteine and phenylalanine included. Only CDR3 DNA is held: 33 bases, read in frame from base 1. The germline ends are 4 bases apart after V is trimmed by 6 bases and J by 4 bases. The germline V gene sets CDR1 to MDHEN and CDR2 to SYDVKM. In Seattle, one collaborating source enrolled patients while the infection was active and tracked those patients longitudinally over the course of disease. Collaborating institutions collected whole blood in K2EDTA tubes following their own protocols. Collaborator samples were shipped for TCRbeta analysis as frozen whole blood, isolated PBMCs, or DNA extracted from either sample type. TCRbeta CDR3 regions were amplified from genomic DNA by means of the immunoSEQ Assay, a bias-controlled multiplex PCR. Processing in the source paper ran as follows. The number of nucleated cells in each sample was estimated from the amplification of reference gene primers within the assay. To quantify the absolute abundance of each unique TCRbeta CDR3 rearrangement, sequence reads were collapsed and filtered. For each sample, productive Simpson clonality was calculated as the square root of Simpson's diversity index over productive rearrangements. TCRdb retrieved this table from immuneACCESS and kept in-frame rearrangements only. Not all clones are present; in checked studies, unresolved V genes account for under half, and no reason is known for the remainder. D and trimming were read from the DNA, whereas the V and J calls and clone size are those reported in that table. The sample profile shows 100,000 to 150,000 clones; more than 85% of them were found once. Of the sample, approximately 2% is held by the ten largest clones.

Overall results and qualifications from the work: How much clinical and demographic metadata was included differed by source and by participant, and the metadata was provided uncurated.

Here the chain combines TRBV28 and TRBJ1-5; the D gene identity is not certain. Sample: peripheral blood. This TCR came from a man aged 50 to 60 with COVID-19, enrolled during active disease. The CDR3 protein sequence reads: CASSPNQPQHF. The nucleotide sequence reads as follows: TGTGCCAGCAGCCCAAATCAGCCCCAGCATTTT.